Listed here are 2 T cell receptor beta chains from one sample, sequenced in a study of Tregs in tolerant kidney transplant recipients. Data came from immunoSEQ multiplex PCR; TCRdb stores just in-frame clones and leaves some out. The repertoire holds some 250,000 clones, with more than 65% as singletons. Sequenced material: CD4+ T cells from blood. The source of these receptors is a human donor in good health.

This chain's CDR3 is CASSDPSGTGYEQYF. The CDR3 DNA reads TGCGCCAGCAGTGATCCCTCCGGGACAGGCTACGAGCAGTACTTC. V is TRBV10-1 and J is TRBJ2-7; 8 nucleotides match TRBD1. This CDR3 comprises 15 residues. CDR1 and CDR2 from the germline V gene are WNHNN and SYGVQD (reference sequence). V lost 3 bases, J lost 3 bases, and 7 bases stayed unmatched.

This sequence joins TRBV5-1 and TRBJ2-2; no definite D call. Trimming removed 2 bases at V and 4 bases at J, with 9 bases between. This CDR3 region has 14 residues. Germline lookup yields CDR1 SGHRS and CDR2 YFSETQ. CDR3 sequence: CASSLRQFTGELFF. The DNA of the CDR3 is TGCGCCAGCAGCTTAAGGCAGTTCACCGGGGAGCTGTTTTTT.